This T cell receptor (beta chain) is from a study of blood T cell repertoires in COVID-19. Clinical histories supplied by participants themselves formed the basis of cohort assignment. Symptom resolution, clearance, or two negative PCRs marked donors in Cohort 3 as recovered. With respect to this clone: This sequence may be a read error, since a much larger clone differs from it by one base.

How the authors handled the data: Estimation of nucleated cell counts relied on the amplification of reference gene primers. Clones were read by immunoSEQ multiplex PCR, and TCRdb kept only the in-frame ones, dropping some. V, J and clone size are those of that table, while D and trimming were read from the DNA. The table records about 320,000 clones, 86% of them present only once. The receptor comes from a young woman who had recovered from COVID-19. Sequenced sample: PBMCs or T cells enriched from blood (not recorded which).

The CDR3 DNA sequence: TGTGCCAGCAGTGAACTAGCGGGGGACACAGATACGCAGTATTTT. It is translated as CASSELAGDTDTQYF. The chain joins TRBV6-4 to TRBJ2-3, with 11 positions matching TRBD2. The CDR3 is 15 residues long. Germline-derived CDR1 and CDR2 are MRHNA and SNTAGT. The trim removed 3 bases at V and 2 bases at J, leaving 1 base unmatched.